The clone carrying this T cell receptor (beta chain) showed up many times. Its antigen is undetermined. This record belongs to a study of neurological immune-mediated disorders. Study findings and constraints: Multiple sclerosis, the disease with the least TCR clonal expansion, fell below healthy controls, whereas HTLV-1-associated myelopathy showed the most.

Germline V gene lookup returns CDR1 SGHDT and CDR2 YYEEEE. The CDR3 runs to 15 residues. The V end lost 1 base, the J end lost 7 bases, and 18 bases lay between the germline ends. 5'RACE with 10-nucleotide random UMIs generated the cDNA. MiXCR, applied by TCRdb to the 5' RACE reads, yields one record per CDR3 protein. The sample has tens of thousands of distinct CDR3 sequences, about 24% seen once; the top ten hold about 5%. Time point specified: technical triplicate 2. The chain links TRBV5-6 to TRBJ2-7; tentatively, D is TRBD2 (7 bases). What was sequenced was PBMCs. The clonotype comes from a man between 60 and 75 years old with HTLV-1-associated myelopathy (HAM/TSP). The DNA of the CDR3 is TGTGCCAGCAGCTTGCGGGGAGGGGGGGCCCGGGAGCAGTACTTC. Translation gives CASSLRGGGAREQYF.